Here is one T cell receptor (beta chain) with its context. Sequencing used immunoSEQ multiplex PCR; TCRdb keeps in-frame clones, though not all of them. The table shows roughly 15,000 clones, with about 34% occurring only once. This specimen comes from a study of neoadjuvant anti-PD-1 for oral cavity cancer. Germline V gives CDR1 KGHSH, CDR2 LQKENI. The CDR3 length is 14 residues. Trimming removed 2 bases from V and 0 bases from J, with 8 bases in between. The time point is: after neoadjuvant nivolumab, at surgical resection. Sample: tumor tissue, taken after nivolumab (anti-PD-1) treatment. The rearrangement joins TRBV18 to TRBJ2-7; possibly TRBD1 or TRBD2 for D (5 bases each). This TCR came from a person aged 40 to 85 with oral cavity squamous cell carcinoma. CDR3 amino acids: CASSPEGTSYEQYF. CDR3 nucleotides: TGTGCCAGCTCACCAGAGGGGACCTCCTACGAGCAGTACTTC.